Shown below are 18 T cell receptor beta chains from a single sample sequenced in a study of blood T cells in healthy people across ages. The authors ran a second PCR of roughly 6 to 12 cycles using a sample-barcoded 5' primer and a J-beta primer mix. Each CDR3 protein gets one entry after TCRdb re-called the 5' RACE reads with MiXCR. The repertoire consists of around 1,600,000 distinct CDR3 sequences, with approximately 39% occurring once and the leading ten covering under 5%. Sample: blood. Source of these receptors: a woman aged 18-29 years in good health.

The chain is built from TRBV20-1 and TRBJ2-5; D ambiguous. The J call is uncertain, as TRBJ2-1 better fits the DNA end. The CDR3 contains 14 residues. Germline-derived CDR1 and CDR2 are DFQATT and SNEGSKA (reference sequence). CDR3 sequence (DNA): TGCAGTGCTAGAGGTTGGGGTGGTGCAGAGACCCAGTTCTTC. This translates into CSARGWGGAETQFF.

In this sample, this clonotype turned up a few times. CDR3 sequence: CASSSTTSENEQFF. CDR3 coding DNA: TGCGCCAGCAGTTCCACGACTAGCGAGAATGAGCAGTTCTTC. This sequence joins TRBV5-1 and TRBJ2-1, with 8 bases aligning to TRBD2. Germline values: CDR1 SGHRS, CDR2 YFSETQ. This CDR3 is built from 14 residues. With 5 bases clipped from V and 7 bases from J, the junction kept 8 bases outside the gene matches.

This clonotype was seen a handful of times. The rearrangement uses TRBV7-9 and TRBJ1-5; D is possibly TRBD1 (6 bases). V dropped 4 bases and J dropped 4 bases, with 14 bases sitting between them. CDR3 length: 15 amino acids. Germline CDR1 and CDR2: SEHNR and FQNEAQ (reference sequence). DNA for the CDR3: TGTGCCAGCAGCTCCAACCCCCAGGGGAATCAGCCCCAGCATTTT. It yields the protein CASSSNPQGNQPQHF.

This clonotype was seen only a few times. The V and J genes are TRBV7-2 and TRBJ1-2; D gene ambiguous. The CDR3 is 13 amino acids. V shed 4 bases and J shed 8 bases, with 14 bases lying between them. Germline assignment: CDR1 SGHTA and CDR2 FQGNSA. CDR3 in DNA: TGTGCCAGCAGCTCGATCTCGGCGACGGGCTACACCTTC. Translation: CASSSISATGYTF. Complete variable domain (other parts from reference TRBV7-2 and TRBJ1-2): GAGVSQSPSNKVTEKGKDVELRCDPISGHTALYWYRQSLGQGLEFLIYFQGNSAPDKSGLPSDRFSAERTGGSVSTLTIQRTQQEDSAVYLCASSSISATGYTFGSGTRLTVV.

The J gene is TRBJ2-7, the V gene TRBV7-2; perhaps TRBD2 as D (5 bases). The CDR3 is 14 residues long. Germline V gene data show CDR1 as SGHTA and CDR2 as FQGNSA. V gave up 7 bases and J gave up 1 base, with 14 bases separating them. This CDR3 is CASKIPGSSYEQYF. CDR3 DNA sequence: TGTGCCAGCAAGATACCGGGAAGTTCCTACGAGCAGTACTTC. Complete variable domain (other parts from reference TRBV7-2 and TRBJ2-7): GAGVSQSPSNKVTEKGKDVELRCDPISGHTALYWYRQSLGQGLEFLIYFQGNSAPDKSGLPSDRFSAERTGGSVSTLTIQRTQQEDSAVYLCASKIPGSSYEQYFGPGTRLTVT.

In this sample, this clonotype turned up a few times. Here the CDR3 reads CASSMLDNEQFF. The CDR3 bases are TGCGCCAGCAGCATGCTGGACAATGAGCAGTTCTTC. J is TRBJ2-1 and V is TRBV5-1; D gene unclear. This CDR3 has 12 amino acids. The V gene lost 4 bases and the J gene lost 5 bases, with 7 bases spanning the gap. Per the germline V gene, CDR1 is SGHRS and CDR2 is YFSETQ.

The rearrangement links TRBV20-1 to TRBJ2-7; 7 bases fit TRBD1. This CDR3 has 13 residues. J lost 3 bases, V lost 3 bases, and 5 bases had no gene match. The germline gives CDR1 DFQATT, CDR2 SNEGSKA (reference sequence). CDR3 sequence: CSARWDRDYEQYF. The CDR3 region has the DNA TGCAGTGCTAGGTGGGACAGAGACTACGAGCAGTACTTC.

The chain combines TRBV7-2 with TRBJ2-1; D unresolved. Germline CDR1 SGHTA, CDR2 FQGNSA. The CDR3 length is 14 residues. Trimming pared 2 bases from V and 8 bases from J, leaving 13 bases between. This CDR3 is CASSLQPGGDEQFF. CDR3 sequence (DNA): TGTGCCAGCAGCTTACAGCCCGGTGGGGATGAGCAGTTCTTC.

This clonotype was seen more than once but under ten times. The V call is TRBV5-1, the J call TRBJ2-2; TRBD2 might be the D (7 bases). The length of the CDR3 is 16 residues. Trimming stripped 3 bases from V and 1 base from J, with 13 bases between. The germline gives CDR1 SGHRS, CDR2 YFSETQ. The CDR3: CASSSGGGQNTGELFF. The DNA for the CDR3 is TGCGCCAGCAGCTCCGGCGGGGGACAGAACACCGGGGAGCTGTTTTTT.

As concerns this clonotype: A much larger clone sits a single nucleotide away, making a read error possible. In DNA, the CDR3 is TGTGCCAGCAGTGACTCATTAGATTACAATGAGCAGTTCTTC. It encodes CASSDSLDYNEQFF. J is TRBJ2-1 and V is TRBV6-2 or TRBV6-3; no firm D call. This CDR3 contains 14 residues. CDR1 is MNHEY and CDR2 is SVGEGT in the germline V gene.

The rearrangement joins TRBV5-1 to TRBJ2-1; D might be TRBD1 (5 bases). The CDR3 sequence is 14 residues long. The V gene lost 4 bases and the J gene lost 5 bases, with 13 bases spanning the gap. The germline gives CDR1 SGHRS, CDR2 YFSETQ. CDR3 coding DNA: TGCGCCAGCAGCGGGAAGGACACAAACAATGAGCAGTTCTTC. Translating it yields CASSGKDTNNEQFF.

This clonotype was seen a few times. The rearrangement joins TRBV10-3 to TRBJ2-7; 7 nucleotides match TRBD2. V was pared by 0 bases and J by 2 bases, with 4 bases of the junction left unmatched. The CDR3 sequence is 15 residues long. Per the germline V gene, CDR1 is ENHRY and CDR2 is SYGVKD. The CDR3 loop is CAISESIAGAYEQYF. CDR3 coding DNA: TGTGCCATCAGTGAGTCTATAGCGGGTGCCTACGAGCAGTACTTC.

This clonotype was observed many times. The chain carries TRBV15 and TRBJ2-1; no clear D. The CDR3 runs 15 residues. The germline V and J ends were trimmed by 0 bases and 2 bases, with 8 bases remaining between them. Germline values: CDR1 LNHNV, CDR2 YYDKDF (reference sequence). CDR3 nucleotides: TGTGCCACCAGCAGAGATCACCAGGCCTACAATGAGCAGTTCTTC. Amino acid sequence: CATSRDHQAYNEQFF. Variable domain in full (rest from reference TRBV15 and TRBJ2-1): DAMVIQNPRYQVTQFGKPVTLSCSQTLNHNVMYWYQQKSSQAPKLLFHYYDKDFNNEADTPDNFQSRRPNTSFCFLDIRSPGLGDTAMYLCATSRDHQAYNEQFFGPGTRLTVL.

This CDR3 reads CASSRERNYGYTF. DNA of the CDR3: TGTGCCAGCAGCAGGGAAAGGAACTATGGCTACACCTTC. V and J are TRBV6-2 or TRBV6-3 and TRBJ1-2; perhaps TRBD1 as D (5 bases). CDR1 and CDR2 (germline): MNHEY, SVGEGT. The CDR3 extends over 13 amino acids. V lost 6 bases, J lost 2 bases, and 10 bases lay in between.

In DNA, the CDR3 is TGCAGCGGGGGGGACAAGAACTATGGCTACACCTTC. Protein sequence: CSGGDKNYGYTF. The chain has TRBV29-1 and TRBJ1-2; maybe TRBD1 (6 bases). The CDR3 is 12 residues long. CDR1 and CDR2 (germline): SQVTM, ANQGSEA. Trimming shortened V by 7 bases and J by 2 bases, and 11 bases separated the two germline ends.

This sequence joins TRBV7-3 and TRBJ1-2, with a weak D call TRBD1 (5 bases). Trimming stripped 6 bases from V and 7 bases from J, with 15 bases between. Germline CDR1 reads SGHTA; CDR2 reads FQGTGA. The CDR3 runs 13 residues. CDR3 sequence reads: CASSPGLGLGYTF. The CDR3 DNA is TGTGCCAGCAGTCCGGGCCTGGGGCTTGGCTACACCTTC.

The V gene is TRBV2, the J gene TRBJ2-7, with D possibly being TRBD1 (6 bases). V was shortened by 7 bases and J by 2 bases, with 15 bases between the two germline ends. The CDR3 is made up of 14 amino acids. Germline CDR1 SNHLY, CDR2 FYNNEI. CDR3 nucleotides: TGTGCCAGCATGGACAGCCGATGGACCTACGAGCAGTACTTC. It encodes CASMDSRWTYEQYF.

The chain links TRBV29-1 to TRBJ2-3; 7 bases are a match to TRBD2. Losses at the gene ends were 1 base for V and 3 bases for J; bases not matched to a gene: 10. The CDR3 loop spans 16 amino acids. The germline V gene has CDR1 SQVTM and CDR2 ANQGSEA. The CDR3 protein is CSVEVWEAGRTDTQYF. In DNA, the CDR3 is TGCAGCGTTGAAGTGTGGGAAGCGGGGAGGACAGATACGCAGTATTTT.